One sample yielded the 27 T cell receptor beta chains listed below, sequenced in a study of response to subunit inactivated influenza vaccine. One entry per CDR3 protein, called by TCRdb with MiXCR from the RT-PCR reads. The table lists around 480,000 distinct CDR3 sequences, approximately 15% of them singletons. Source: CD4+ T cells sorted from PBMCs, taken less than 25 months after vaccination. The origin of the receptors is a man between 45 and 75 years old who received an inactivated influenza vaccine.

In this sample, this clonotype turned up a few times. The rearrangement joins TRBV3-1 to TRBJ2-3, with 9 nucleotides matching TRBD1. V lost 5 bases, J lost 9 bases, and 6 bases stayed unmatched. The CDR3 loop spans 13 amino acids. Looked up from germline, CDR1 is LGHDT and CDR2 is YNNKEL (reference sequence). CDR3 in amino acids: CASSSDRGRTQYF. Written as DNA, the CDR3 is TGTGCCAGCAGCTCGGACAGGGGAAGGACGCAGTATTTT.

This rearrangement joins TRBV20-1 to TRBJ2-3; the match to TRBD2 covers 9 bases. Germline CDR1 and CDR2: DFQATT and SNEGSKA (reference sequence). There are 16 residues in the CDR3. The J segment lost 5 bases and the V segment lost 6 bases, leaving 15 bases of the junction unmatched. The CDR3, as DNA: TGCAGTGCCGCGATGGGGTCTAGCGGGATGCAAGATACGCAGTATTTT. Translated: CSAAMGSSGMQDTQYF.

Only a few counts were recorded for this clonotype. The chain has TRBV7-9 and TRBJ2-3, with D tentatively TRBD1 (5 bases). The V end was cut by 5 bases, the J end by 2 bases, with 17 bases between. The CDR3 totals 16 residues. CDR1 SEHNR and CDR2 FQNEAQ come from the germline V gene (reference sequence). CDR3 in amino acids: CASSPHRKGSTDTQYF. The CDR3 nucleotides read TGTGCCAGCAGCCCCCATCGGAAGGGGTCCACAGATACGCAGTATTTT.

This clonotype was detected many times. This chain joins TRBV7-2 and TRBJ2-1, with 9 positions matching TRBD2. Germline CDR1 is SGHTA and CDR2 is FQGNSA. The CDR3 loop spans 16 amino acids. The V and J ends lost 2 bases and 5 bases, in that order; junction bases with no gene match: 7. The chain's CDR3 is CASSLRAGGQNNEQFF. The CDR3 DNA reads as TGTGCCAGCAGCTTAAGGGCGGGAGGGCAGAACAATGAGCAGTTCTTC.

This sequence joins TRBV20-1 and TRBJ1-4, with a possible D match to TRBD1 (5 bases). This CDR3 region has 14 residues. The V gene lost 4 bases and the J gene lost 4 bases, with 13 bases spanning the gap. CDR1 and CDR2 (germline): DFQATT, SNEGSKA (reference sequence). The CDR3 sequence is CSAIPGLSNEKLFF. In DNA, the CDR3 is TGCAGTGCTATACCGGGACTGAGTAATGAAAAACTGTTTTTT.

The chain couples TRBV20-1 to TRBJ1-5; no clear D gene. Germline V lookup: CDR1 DFQATT, CDR2 SNEGSKA (reference sequence). CDR3 length: 14 residues. Trimming removed 2 bases from V and 0 bases from J, with 8 bases in between. CDR3 coding DNA: TGCAGTGCTAGACCTGGTACTAGCAATCAGCCCCAGCATTTT. This codes for CSARPGTSNQPQHF.

This sequence joins TRBV7-2 and TRBJ2-5, with 11 nucleotides matching TRBD2. CDR1 is SGHTA, CDR2 FQGNSA, per germline. This CDR3 has 14 amino acids. The junction had 5 bases not matched to a gene; V was cut back by 6 bases and J by 5 bases. The CDR3 spells CASRPSGRSETQYF. CDR3 coding DNA: TGTGCCAGCAGACCTAGCGGGAGGTCTGAGACCCAGTACTTC. The full variable domain, in which reference TRBV7-2 and TRBJ2-5 provide the parts outside the CDR3, is GAGVSQSPSNKVTEKGKDVELRCDPISGHTALYWYRQSLGQGLEFLIYFQGNSAPDKSGLPSDRFSAERTGGSVSTLTIQRTQQEDSAVYLCASRPSGRSETQYFGPGTRLLVL.

CDR3 in DNA: TGTGCCAGCAGTTTACAGGGTTGGACCCACTCCAACATTCAGTACTTC. Its translation: CASSLQGWTHSNIQYF. The rearrangement uses TRBV12-3 or TRBV12-4 and TRBJ2-4, with a possible D match to TRBD1 (5 bases). This CDR3 comprises 16 residues. V was clipped by 2 bases and J by 7 bases, with 18 bases between them.

This clonotype was seen at least ten times. The rearrangement uses TRBV20-1 and TRBJ1-2, with D hard to call. Trimming took off 3 bases at V and 7 bases at J, with 3 bases between the two ends. Germline CDR1 is DFQATT and CDR2 is SNEGSKA (reference sequence). The CDR3 runs to 9 residues. The CDR3 DNA reads as TGCAGTGCTAGGGGTGGCTACACCTTC. As protein: CSARGGYTF.

The chain carries TRBV7-2 and TRBJ1-1; no firm D call. The V end was cut by 2 bases, the J end by 1 base, with 11 bases between. CDR3 size: 15 residues. Germline V gene sequence: CDR1 SGHTA, CDR2 FQGNSA. The CDR3, as DNA: TGTGCCAGCAGCTTACGGCCCGGCGAGAACACTGAAGCTTTCTTT. Translating gives CASSLRPGENTEAFF.

In this sample, this clonotype turned up many times. The gene calls are TRBV5-1 and TRBJ2-3; 9 positions agree with TRBD1. The CDR3 has 14 amino acids. Germline-derived CDR1 and CDR2 are SGHRS and YFSETQ. Trimming removed 2 bases from V and 4 bases from J; junction bases left unmatched: 2. In nucleotides, the CDR3 is TGCGCCAGCAGCTTTGGACAGGGGTCAGATACGCAGTATTTT. It translates to CASSFGQGSDTQYF.

This clonotype was detected ten times or more. This rearrangement joins TRBV28 to TRBJ2-7; D is possibly TRBD2 (6 bases). V shed 2 bases and J shed 1 base, with 9 bases lying between them. The CDR3 is made up of 14 amino acids. Germline V gene lookup returns CDR1 MDHEN and CDR2 SYDVKM. The DNA of the CDR3 is TGTGCCAGCAGTTTAGTGGGGAGGTCCTACGAGCAGTACTTC. This encodes CASSLVGRSYEQYF. The variable domain in full, completed from reference TRBV28 and TRBJ2-7, reads DVKVTQSSRYLVKRTGEKVFLECVQDMDHENMFWYRQDPGLGLRLIYFSYDVKMKEKGDIPEGYSVSREKKERFSLILESASTNQTSMYLCASSLVGRSYEQYFGPGTRLTVT.

The chain is built from TRBV4-3 and TRBJ2-7; weak D call: TRBD1 (6 bases). The germline V gene has CDR1 LGHNA and CDR2 YSLEER. This CDR3 spans 16 amino acids. V lost 0 bases, J lost 5 bases, and 17 bases lay in between. The CDR3, as DNA: TGCGCCAGCAGCCAAGAGGGGGCAGGGTTTCCCCACGAGCAGTACTTC. Amino acid sequence: CASSQEGAGFPHEQYF.

V is TRBV5-1 and J is TRBJ1-1; 8 bases are a match to TRBD1. The CDR3 extends over 15 amino acids. V shed 4 bases and J 0 bases; nucleotides not matched to a gene: 5. Germline V gene data show CDR1 as SGHRS and CDR2 as YFSETQ. The CDR3: CASSREGQVNTEAFF. The CDR3, as DNA: TGCGCCAGCAGCCGGGAGGGACAGGTGAACACTGAAGCTTTCTTT.

This clonotype has more than one count but fewer than ten. Germline and junction disagree at one end, which may indicate a read error. The chain couples TRBV7-7 to TRBJ2-2; D not certain. The CDR3 runs 13 residues. Germline CDR1 reads SSHAT; CDR2 reads FNYEAQ (reference sequence). CDR3 nucleotides: TGTGCTAGCAGTAAACAGCTTACCGGGGAGCTGTTTTTT. It encodes CASSKQLTGELFF.

This chain connects TRBV12-3 or TRBV12-4 to TRBJ1-6; D not certain. V was cut by 1 base and J by 8 bases, with 9 bases left in between. This CDR3 spans 14 amino acids. In nucleotides, the CDR3 is TGTGCCAGCAGTTTAGGTCTAAGGGATTCACCCCTCCACTTT. It translates to CASSLGLRDSPLHF.

This clonotype has a count of ten or more. The CDR3 reads CASSHPPSPLHF. CDR3 bases: TGTGCCAGCAGCCACCCCCCGTCACCCCTCCACTTT. V usage is TRBV7-2 and J usage is TRBJ1-6, with D unresolved. V was pared by 5 bases and J by 10 bases, with 9 bases between. The CDR3 totals 12 residues. The germline gives CDR1 SGHTA, CDR2 FQGNSA.

This clonotype showed up just a few times. The chain combines TRBV4-3 with TRBJ2-2, with 11 bases fitting TRBD2. Germline trimming cut 5 bases from V and 5 bases from J; bases unmatched to any gene: 7. CDR3 length: 16 amino acids. Germline-derived CDR1 and CDR2 are LGHNA and YSLEER. CDR3 amino acids: CASSNSLAGGTGELFF. In DNA, the CDR3 is TGCGCCAGCAGCAACTCCCTAGCGGGGGGAACCGGGGAGCTGTTTTTT.

In this sample, this clonotype turned up a few times. This rearrangement joins TRBV4-3 to TRBJ2-1; no reliable D call. The V end was cut by 0 bases, the J end by 4 bases, with 10 bases between. Germline CDR1 LGHNA, CDR2 YSLEER. The CDR3 contains 15 residues. The chain's CDR3 is CASSQEGNSYNEQFF. The DNA for the CDR3 is TGCGCCAGCAGCCAAGAGGGGAACTCGTACAATGAGCAGTTCTTC.

This clonotype was picked up a small number of times. The genes are TRBV3-1 and TRBJ1-5; maybe TRBD1 (5 bases). This CDR3 comprises 14 residues. V was trimmed by 4 bases and J by 3 bases, leaving 10 bases between them. Per the germline V gene, CDR1 is LGHDT and CDR2 is YNNKEL (reference sequence). The DNA of the CDR3 is TGTGCCAGCAGCCCGCAGACAGTCAATCAGCCCCAGCATTTT. Translation gives CASSPQTVNQPQHF.

CDR3 sequence: CASSVRDGLMETQYF. CDR3 bases: TGTGCCAGCAGTGTTAGAGACGGCCTGATGGAGACCCAGTACTTC. The chain carries TRBV2 and TRBJ2-5; no reliable D call. The CDR3 length is 15 residues. The V and J ends lost 4 bases and 5 bases respectively, with 17 bases between them. The germline CDR1 and CDR2 sequences are SNHLY and FYNNEI.

This clonotype appeared many times. The junction differs from germline at one of its ends, possibly a read error. This chain links TRBV5-1 with TRBJ2-3; 10 bases line up with TRBD2. The germline V gene has CDR1 SGHRS and CDR2 YFSETQ. The CDR3 covers 14 residues. CDR3 residues: CASSLGLAADTQYF. The CDR3 DNA is TGTGCCAGCAGCTTAGGACTAGCGGCAGATACGCAGTATTTT.

The chain carries TRBV9 and TRBJ1-6; D is uncertain. With 3 bases removed from V and 7 bases from J, the gap between germline ends came to 14 bases. Germline values: CDR1 SGDLS, CDR2 YYNGEE. CDR3 length: 15 residues. CDR3 sequence: CASSAQPRTNSPLHF. The CDR3 nucleotides are TGTGCCAGCAGCGCGCAACCTAGGACCAATTCACCCCTCCACTTT. Drawing the rest from reference TRBV9 and TRBJ1-6, the complete variable domain is DSGVTQTPKHLITATGQRVTLRCSPRSGDLSVYWYQQSLDQGLQFLIQYYNGEERAKGNILERFSAQQFPDLHSELNLSSLELGDSALYFCASSAQPRTNSPLHFGNGTRLTVT.

The sample holds a few counts of this clonotype. V is TRBV28 and J is TRBJ1-1, with 7 bases identical to TRBD1. After removal of 5 bases from V and 5 bases from J, the junction contained 11 bases not matched to a gene. The CDR3 spans 15 residues. Per germline, CDR1 MDHEN and CDR2 SYDVKM. CDR3 loop: CASSPKTGRGTEAFF. As DNA, the CDR3 is TGTGCCAGCAGTCCAAAGACAGGGAGGGGGACTGAAGCTTTCTTT.

This clonotype has only a few counts. The chain joins TRBV29-1 to TRBJ2-2; 12 nucleotides align to TRBD1. Germline V gene lookup returns CDR1 SQVTM and CDR2 ANQGSEA. This CDR3 spans 13 amino acids. With 4 bases clipped from V and 7 bases from J, the junction kept 1 base outside the gene matches. The CDR3 DNA reads as TGCAGCGTTGGGGACAGGGGGCGCGGGGAGCTGTTTTTT. This gives the protein CSVGDRGRGELFF.

This clonotype was picked up a small number of times. The V call is TRBV20-1, the J call TRBJ2-5; D possibly corresponds to TRBD1 (5 bases). V gave up 4 bases and J gave up 0 bases, with 12 bases separating them. The CDR3 is 14 amino acids. Per the germline V gene, CDR1 is DFQATT and CDR2 is SNEGSKA (reference sequence). The CDR3 sequence: CSATWGPYQETQYF. CDR3 in DNA: TGCAGTGCTACCTGGGGCCCGTACCAAGAGACCCAGTACTTC.

The CDR3 sequence: CASSLVVSGAGTDTQYF. The CDR3 DNA follows: TGTGCCAGCAGCTTAGTGGTTAGCGGGGCAGGCACAGATACGCAGTATTTT. The chain has TRBV7-2 and TRBJ2-3; the match to TRBD2 covers 8 bases. In germline, CDR1 is SGHTA, CDR2 FQGNSA. This CDR3 comprises 17 residues. Trimming at V came to 1 base and at J to 1 base, leaving 7 bases not matched to a gene.